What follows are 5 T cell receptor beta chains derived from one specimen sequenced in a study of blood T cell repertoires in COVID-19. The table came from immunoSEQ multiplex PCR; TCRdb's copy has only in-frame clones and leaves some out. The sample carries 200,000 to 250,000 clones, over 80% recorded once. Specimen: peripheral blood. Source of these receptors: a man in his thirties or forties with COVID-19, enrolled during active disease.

CDR3 bases: TGTGCCAGCAGCCCCGGCGGAGGGCGGACCGGGGAGCTGTTTTTT. It codes for CASSPGGGRTGELFF. V and J are TRBV27 and TRBJ2-2; D possibly corresponds to TRBD2 (6 bases). Germline CDR1 reads MNHEY; CDR2 reads SMNVEV (reference sequence). This CDR3 has 15 amino acids. The V gene lost 6 bases and the J gene lost 5 bases, with 16 bases spanning the gap.

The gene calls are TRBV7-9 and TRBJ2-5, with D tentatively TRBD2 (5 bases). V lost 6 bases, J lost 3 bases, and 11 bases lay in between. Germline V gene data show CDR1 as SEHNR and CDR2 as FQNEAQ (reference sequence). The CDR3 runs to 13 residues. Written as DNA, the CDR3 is TGTGCCAGCAGTTCGTCGCGGGAAGAGACCCAGTACTTC. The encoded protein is CASSSSREETQYF.

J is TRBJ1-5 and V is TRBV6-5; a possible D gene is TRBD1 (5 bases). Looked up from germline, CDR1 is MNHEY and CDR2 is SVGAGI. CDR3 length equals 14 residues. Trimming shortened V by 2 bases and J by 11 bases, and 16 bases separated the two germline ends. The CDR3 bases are TGTGCCAGCAGTTACCGCAGGGAAACGAAGGCCCAGCATTTT. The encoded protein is CASSYRRETKAQHF.

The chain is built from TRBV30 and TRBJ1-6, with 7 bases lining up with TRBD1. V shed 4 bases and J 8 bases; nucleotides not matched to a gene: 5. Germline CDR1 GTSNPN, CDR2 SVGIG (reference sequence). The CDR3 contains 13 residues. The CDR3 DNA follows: TGTGCCTGGAACAGGGGTTACGATTCACCCCTCCACTTT. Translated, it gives CAWNRGYDSPLHF.

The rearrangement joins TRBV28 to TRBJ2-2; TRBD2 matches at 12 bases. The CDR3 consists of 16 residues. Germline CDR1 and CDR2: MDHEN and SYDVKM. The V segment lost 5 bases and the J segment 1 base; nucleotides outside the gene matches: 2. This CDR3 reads CASSPGLAGNTGELFF. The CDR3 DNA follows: TGTGCCAGCAGTCCGGGACTAGCGGGGAACACCGGGGAGCTGTTTTTT.